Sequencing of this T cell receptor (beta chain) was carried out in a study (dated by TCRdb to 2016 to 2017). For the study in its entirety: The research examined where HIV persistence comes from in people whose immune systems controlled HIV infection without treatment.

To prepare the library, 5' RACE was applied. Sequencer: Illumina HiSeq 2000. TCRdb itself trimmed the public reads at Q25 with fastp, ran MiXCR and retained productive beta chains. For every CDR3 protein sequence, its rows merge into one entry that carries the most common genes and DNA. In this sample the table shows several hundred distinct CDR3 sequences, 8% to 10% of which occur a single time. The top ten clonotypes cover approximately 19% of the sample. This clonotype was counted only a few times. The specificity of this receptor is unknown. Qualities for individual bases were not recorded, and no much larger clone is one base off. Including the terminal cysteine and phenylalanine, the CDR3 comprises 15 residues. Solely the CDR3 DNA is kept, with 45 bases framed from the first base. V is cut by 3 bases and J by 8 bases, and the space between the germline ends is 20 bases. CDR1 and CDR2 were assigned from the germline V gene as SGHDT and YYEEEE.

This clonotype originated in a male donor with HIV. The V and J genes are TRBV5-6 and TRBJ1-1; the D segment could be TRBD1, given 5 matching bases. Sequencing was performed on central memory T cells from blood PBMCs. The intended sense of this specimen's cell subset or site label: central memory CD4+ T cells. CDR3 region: CASSSTGREAEEAFF. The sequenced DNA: TGTGCCAGCAGCTCTACCGGCAGGGAGGCGGAAGAAGCTTTCTTT.